This T cell receptor (beta chain) was captured by sequencing in a study of blood T cell repertoires in COVID-19. About the research overall: Acute and convalescent COVID-19 specimens originated in the United States, Italy and Spain. The cDNA or gDNA used as material had been derived from T cells, B-cell-depleted T cells, or PBMCs.

Original analysis: Estimation of nucleated cell counts was performed using reference gene primer amplification. The method was immunoSEQ multiplex PCR; TCRdb's version includes in-frame clones alone and lacks a portion of them. For V, J and clone size, that table is used; D and trimming come from the DNA. Of fewer than 150,000 clones in the sample, more than 75% are singletons; the top ten hold more than 4%. Germline V gives CDR1 SGHNT, CDR2 YYREEE (reference sequence). The V and J ends lost 4 bases and 8 bases, in that order; junction bases with no gene match: 8. CDR3 size: 16 residues. The sample taken for sequencing was peripheral blood. This chain links TRBV5-4 with TRBJ2-3, with 15 nucleotides matching TRBD2. The receptor's source is a woman in her thirties or forties with acute or convalescent COVID-19. The CDR3 spells CASSEGLAGGRSTQYF. CDR3 nucleotide sequence: TGTGCCAGCAGCGAAGGACTAGCGGGAGGGCGGAGTACGCAGTATTTT.